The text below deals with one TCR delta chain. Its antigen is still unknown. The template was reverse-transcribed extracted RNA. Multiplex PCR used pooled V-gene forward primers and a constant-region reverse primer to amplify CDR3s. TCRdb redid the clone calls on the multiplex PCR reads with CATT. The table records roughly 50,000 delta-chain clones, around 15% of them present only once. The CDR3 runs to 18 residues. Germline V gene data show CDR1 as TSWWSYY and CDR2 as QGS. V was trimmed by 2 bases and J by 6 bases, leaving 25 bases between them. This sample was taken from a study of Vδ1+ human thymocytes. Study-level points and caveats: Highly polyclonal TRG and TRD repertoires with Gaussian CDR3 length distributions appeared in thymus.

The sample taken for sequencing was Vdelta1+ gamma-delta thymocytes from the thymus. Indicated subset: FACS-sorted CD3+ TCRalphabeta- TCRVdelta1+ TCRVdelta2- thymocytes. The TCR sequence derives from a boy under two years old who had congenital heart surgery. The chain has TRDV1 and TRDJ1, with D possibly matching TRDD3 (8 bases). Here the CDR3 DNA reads TGTGCTCTTGGGGAAGGTCTTCCTAAGCTACTGGGGGTTTATAAACTCATCTTT. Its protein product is CALGEGLPKLLGVYKLIF.